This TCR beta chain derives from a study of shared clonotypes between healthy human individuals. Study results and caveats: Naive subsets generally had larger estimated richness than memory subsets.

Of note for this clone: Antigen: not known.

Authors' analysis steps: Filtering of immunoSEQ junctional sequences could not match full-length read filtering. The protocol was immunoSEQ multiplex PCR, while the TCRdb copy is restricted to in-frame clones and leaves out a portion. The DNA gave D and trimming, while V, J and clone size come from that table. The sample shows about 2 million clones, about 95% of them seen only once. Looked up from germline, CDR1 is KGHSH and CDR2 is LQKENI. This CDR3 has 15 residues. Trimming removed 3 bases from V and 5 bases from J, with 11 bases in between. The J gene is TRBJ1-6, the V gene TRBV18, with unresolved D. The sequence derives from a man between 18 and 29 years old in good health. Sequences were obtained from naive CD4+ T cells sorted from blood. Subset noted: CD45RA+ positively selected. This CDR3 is CASSPAWIDNSPLHF. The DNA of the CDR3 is TGTGCCAGCTCACCCGCATGGATCGATAATTCACCCCTCCACTTT.